This TCR beta chain was retrieved from a study of blood T cell repertoires in COVID-19. Study summary: The United States, Italy and Spain provided the acute and convalescent COVID-19 samples.

In assigning cohorts, the study relied on participant-reported clinical history. Trimming took off 6 bases at V and 3 bases at J, with 18 bases between the two ends. CDR3 length equals 15 residues. Per the germline V gene, CDR1 is KGHSH and CDR2 is LQKENI. This table comes from immunoSEQ multiplex PCR, and its TCRdb copy is limited to in-frame clones, with some not included. This table holds roughly 300,000 clones, around 90% found once. This receptor was identified in a woman aged 35 to 49 with acute COVID-19. Sequencing was carried out using PBMCs or T cells enriched from blood (not recorded which). The chain carries TRBV18 and TRBJ2-7; D is uncertain. The CDR3 DNA reads TGTGCCAGCTCCCCCTTACCGGGTCTGAACTACGAGCAGTACTTC. Its translation is CASSPLPGLNYEQYF.